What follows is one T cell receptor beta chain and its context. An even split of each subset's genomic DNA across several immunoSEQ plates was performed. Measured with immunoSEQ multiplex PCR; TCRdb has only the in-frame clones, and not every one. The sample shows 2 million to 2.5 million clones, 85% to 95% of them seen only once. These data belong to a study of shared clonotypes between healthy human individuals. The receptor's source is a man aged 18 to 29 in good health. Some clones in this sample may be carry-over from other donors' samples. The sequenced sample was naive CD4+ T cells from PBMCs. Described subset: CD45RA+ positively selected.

The CDR3, as DNA: TGTGCCAGCAGCTTTGGGACAGGGTCCGGTGAGCAGTTCTTC. Protein sequence: CASSFGTGSGEQFF. The chain couples TRBV5-6 to TRBJ2-1; TRBD1 agrees at 9 bases. Germline assignment: CDR1 SGHDT and CDR2 YYEEEE. With V trimmed by 2 bases and J by 9 bases, 6 bases remained unmatched. The CDR3 runs to 14 residues.